The next 17 T cell receptor beta chains were all read from a single sample in a study of control samples from healthy donors and cancer patients. The method was immunoSEQ multiplex PCR; TCRdb's version includes in-frame clones alone and lacks a portion of them. This table holds about 44,000 clones, about 89% found once. The material sequenced was PBMCs. These receptors were collected from a woman aged 55-69 years with lung cancer.

This CDR3 reads CASSKTNEQFF. CDR3 in DNA: TGTGCCAGCTCAAAAACGAATGAGCAGTTCTTC. The chain employs TRBV18 and TRBJ2-1; D gene ambiguous. This CDR3 spans 11 amino acids. V shed 5 bases and J shed 7 bases, with 6 bases lying between them. The germline gives CDR1 KGHSH, CDR2 LQKENI.

The rearrangement uses TRBV15 and TRBJ1-5, with 7 nucleotides matching TRBD1. The CDR3 sequence is 15 residues long. J was trimmed by 3 bases and V by 0 bases; bases with no gene match: 2. Germline assignment: CDR1 LNHNV and CDR2 YYDKDF (reference sequence). CDR3 sequence: CATSREGQNNQPQHF. CDR3 DNA: TGTGCCACCAGCAGAGAGGGACAGAACAATCAGCCCCAGCATTTT.

This chain connects TRBV6-5 to TRBJ1-2; TRBD1 might be the D (6 bases). CDR3 length: 13 residues. V was cut by 5 bases and J by 2 bases, with 9 bases left in between. Germline lookup yields CDR1 MNHEY and CDR2 SVGAGI. The CDR3 DNA reads as TGTGCCAGCAGTCCACAGGGAAACTATGGCTACACCTTC. Its translation is CASSPQGNYGYTF.

The chain is built from TRBV4-2 and TRBJ1-6; TRBD1 matches 9 bases. V shed 4 bases and J 7 bases; nucleotides not matched to a gene: 5. The CDR3 is 15 residues long. Germline CDR1 is LGHNA and CDR2 is YNFKEQ. This CDR3 is CASSPWTGENSPLHF. The CDR3 DNA sequence: TGTGCCAGCAGCCCCTGGACAGGGGAAAATTCACCCCTCCACTTT.

The rearrangement joins TRBV30 to TRBJ2-1; weak D call: TRBD2 (6 bases). In germline, CDR1 is GTSNPN, CDR2 SVGIG (reference sequence). This CDR3 is built from 16 residues. Trimming shortened V by 3 bases and J by 7 bases, and 22 bases separated the two germline ends. The CDR3 region has the DNA TGTGCCTGGAGCGACGGCGCTATGGACGGGGGAAATGAGCAGTTCTTC. It translates to CAWSDGAMDGGNEQFF.

The V call is TRBV2, the J call TRBJ1-6, with D possibly being TRBD1 (5 bases). The CDR3 has 11 residues. The V end was cut by 8 bases, the J end by 7 bases, with 6 bases between. Per the germline V gene, CDR1 is SNHLY and CDR2 is FYNNEI. DNA for the CDR3: TGTGCCAGCCGGGGGAATTCACCCCTCCACTTT. Its translation: CASRGNSPLHF.

CDR3 bases: TGTGCCAGCAGCTTAGGGGATGATACGCAGTATTTT. It encodes CASSLGDDTQYF. V is TRBV11-3 and J is TRBJ2-3; D gene uncertain. Germline V lookup: CDR1 SGHNT, CDR2 YENEEA. V lost 1 base, J lost 6 bases, and 5 bases lay in between. The CDR3 runs to 12 residues.

The chain has TRBV4-3 and TRBJ1-4, with TRBD1 identical over 8 bases. V lost 0 bases and J lost 3; bases outside the gene matches: 0. Germline-derived CDR1 and CDR2 are LGHNA and YSLEER. CDR3 length: 15 residues. CDR3 in amino acids: CASSQEDRANEKLFF. For the CDR3, the DNA is TGCGCCAGCAGCCAAGAGGACAGGGCTAATGAAAAACTGTTTTTT.

This chain links TRBV28 with TRBJ2-1, with TRBD1 matching over 7 bases. V gave up 2 bases and J gave up 7 bases; unmatched junction bases: 2. This CDR3 has 13 residues. Per the germline V gene, CDR1 is MDHEN and CDR2 is SYDVKM. CDR3 coding DNA: TGTGCCAGCAGTTTAACAGGGGAGAATGAGCAGTTCTTC. Residues: CASSLTGENEQFF.

The chain joins TRBV10-3 to TRBJ2-7, with D perhaps matching TRBD2 (5 bases). Per the germline V gene, CDR1 is ENHRY and CDR2 is SYGVKD. The CDR3 runs 16 residues. V lost 4 bases and J lost 3, with 19 bases in between. This CDR3 reads CAISGTEGPPIYEQYF. The CDR3 nucleotides read TGTGCCATCAGTGGAACCGAGGGTCCCCCCATCTACGAGCAGTACTTC.

The rearrangement joins TRBV7-2 to TRBJ1-5, with D perhaps matching TRBD1 (5 bases). Per germline, CDR1 SGHTA and CDR2 FQGNSA. V gave up 2 bases and J gave up 6 bases, with 8 bases separating them. CDR3 length equals 13 residues. The CDR3 DNA sequence: TGTGCCAGCAGCTTAAGGGGCGCTCAGCCCCAGCATTTT. It codes for CASSLRGAQPQHF.

This sequence joins TRBV29-1 and TRBJ1-2, with D maybe TRBD1 (5 bases). CDR1 is SQVTM and CDR2 is ANQGSEA in the germline V gene. The length of the CDR3 is 14 residues. Trimming removed 1 base from V and 0 bases from J, with 9 bases in between. In nucleotides, the CDR3 is TGCAGCGTTGAAGGGGACGGTACTAACTATGGCTACACCTTC. It is translated as CSVEGDGTNYGYTF.

The chain combines TRBV7-6 with TRBJ1-1, with TRBD1 matching 7 bases. The germline V gene encodes CDR1 SGHVS and CDR2 FNYEAQ. The J segment lost 5 bases and the V segment lost 4 bases, leaving 10 bases of the junction unmatched. The length of the CDR3 is 15 residues. The DNA for the CDR3 is TGTGCCAGCAGCTCCCGACAGGGTGATCCTACTGAAGCTTTCTTT. Translation: CASSSRQGDPTEAFF. The full variable domain, in which reference TRBV7-6 and TRBJ1-1 provide the parts outside the CDR3, is GAGVSQSPRYKVTKRGQDVALRCDPISGHVSLYWYRQALGQGPEFLTYFNYEAQQDKSGLPNDRFSAERPEGSISTLTIQRTEQRDSAMYRCASSSRQGDPTEAFFGQGTRLTVV.

V and J are TRBV29-1 and TRBJ2-1, with D perhaps matching TRBD2 (6 bases). V lost 5 bases and J lost 6, with 14 bases in between. The CDR3 is made up of 13 amino acids. Germline V lookup: CDR1 SQVTM, CDR2 ANQGSEA. The CDR3 nucleotides are TGCAGCGTTTCGGCGGGGCCTTCCAATGAGCAGTTCTTC. Protein product: CSVSAGPSNEQFF.

This chain links TRBV5-5 with TRBJ2-5; the match to TRBD1 covers 8 bases. CDR3 length: 17 residues. Germline assignment: CDR1 SGHKS and CDR2 YYEKEE (reference sequence). Trimming removed 10 bases from V and 5 bases from J; junction bases left unmatched: 22. The CDR3 is CACRDRTGIVLTETQYF. The DNA of the CDR3 is TGTGCCTGTCGAGACCGGACAGGGATTGTTCTAACGGAGACCCAGTACTTC.

The chain uses TRBV5-1 and TRBJ1-6, with 12 positions matching TRBD1. This CDR3 has 15 residues. V dropped 0 bases and J dropped 15; count of bases not matched to a gene: 7. CDR1 SGHRS and CDR2 YFSETQ come from the germline V gene. The CDR3 DNA follows: TGCGCCAGCAGCTTGGGGGACAGGGGGCATCAGGTCCTCCACTTT. Its translation is CASSLGDRGHQVLHF.

The chain joins TRBV9 to TRBJ2-7; 7 bases are shared with TRBD1. This CDR3 contains 14 residues. Losses at the gene ends were 3 bases for V and 5 bases for J; bases not matched to a gene: 8. Germline V gives CDR1 SGDLS, CDR2 YYNGEE. The CDR3 nucleotides are TGTGCCAGCAGCGAGTCCGGGACAGTCGACGAGCAGTACTTC. This sequence encodes CASSESGTVDEQYF.